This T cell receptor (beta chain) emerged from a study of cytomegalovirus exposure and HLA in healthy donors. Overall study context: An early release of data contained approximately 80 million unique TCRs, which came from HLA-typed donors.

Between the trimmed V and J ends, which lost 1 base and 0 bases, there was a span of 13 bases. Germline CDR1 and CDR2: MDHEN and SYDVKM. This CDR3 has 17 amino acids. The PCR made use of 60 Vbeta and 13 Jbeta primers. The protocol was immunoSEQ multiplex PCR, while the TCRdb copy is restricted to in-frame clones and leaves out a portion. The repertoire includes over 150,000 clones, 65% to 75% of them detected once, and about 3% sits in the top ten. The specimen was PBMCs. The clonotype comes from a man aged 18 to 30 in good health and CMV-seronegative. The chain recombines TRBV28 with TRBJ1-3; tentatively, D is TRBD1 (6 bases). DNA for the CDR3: TGTGCCAGCAGTTTATATCCCCAGGGGAGCTCTGGAAACACCATATATTTT. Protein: CASSLYPQGSSGNTIYF.